This TCR beta chain is drawn from a study of breast tumors, draining lymph nodes, adjacent tissues. This CDR3 spans 18 amino acids. Germline V CDR1 and CDR2: SGHDT, YYEEEE. J was trimmed by 2 bases and V by 4 bases; bases with no gene match: 9. This clonotype came up many times. Its antigen remains unknown. Breast cancer patients provided tissue from their axillary draining lymph nodes. The study's findings and limits: Luminal-like breast cancer showed significantly higher tumor–nontumor repertoire similarity than basal-like.

MiXCR, run by TCRdb on the multiplex PCR reads, gives a single entry per CDR3 protein. The sample shows 150,000 to 200,000 distinct CDR3 sequences, more than 25% of them seen only once. The clonotype originates from a female donor with breast cancer. Some clones in this sample may be carry-over from other donors' samples. Sequencing used axillary lymph node tissue. The chain has TRBV5-6 and TRBJ2-3; 14 nucleotides align to TRBD2. As DNA, the CDR3 is TGTGCCAGCAGCGAATCCGGGACTAGCGGGAGCTTCACAGATACGCAGTATTTT. It is translated as CASSESGTSGSFTDTQYF.